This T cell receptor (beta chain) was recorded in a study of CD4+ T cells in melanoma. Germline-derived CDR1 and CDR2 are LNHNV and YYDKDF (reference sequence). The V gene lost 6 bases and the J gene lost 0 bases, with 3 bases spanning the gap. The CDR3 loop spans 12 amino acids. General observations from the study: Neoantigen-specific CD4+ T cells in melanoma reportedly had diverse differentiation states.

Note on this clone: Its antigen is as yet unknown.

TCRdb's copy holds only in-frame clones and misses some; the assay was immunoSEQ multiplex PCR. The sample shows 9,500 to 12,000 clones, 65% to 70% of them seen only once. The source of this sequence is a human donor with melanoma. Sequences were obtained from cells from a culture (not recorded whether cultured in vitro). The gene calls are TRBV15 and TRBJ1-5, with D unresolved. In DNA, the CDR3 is TGTGCCACCAGTCCTAGCAATCAGCCCCAGCATTTT. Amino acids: CATSPSNQPQHF.